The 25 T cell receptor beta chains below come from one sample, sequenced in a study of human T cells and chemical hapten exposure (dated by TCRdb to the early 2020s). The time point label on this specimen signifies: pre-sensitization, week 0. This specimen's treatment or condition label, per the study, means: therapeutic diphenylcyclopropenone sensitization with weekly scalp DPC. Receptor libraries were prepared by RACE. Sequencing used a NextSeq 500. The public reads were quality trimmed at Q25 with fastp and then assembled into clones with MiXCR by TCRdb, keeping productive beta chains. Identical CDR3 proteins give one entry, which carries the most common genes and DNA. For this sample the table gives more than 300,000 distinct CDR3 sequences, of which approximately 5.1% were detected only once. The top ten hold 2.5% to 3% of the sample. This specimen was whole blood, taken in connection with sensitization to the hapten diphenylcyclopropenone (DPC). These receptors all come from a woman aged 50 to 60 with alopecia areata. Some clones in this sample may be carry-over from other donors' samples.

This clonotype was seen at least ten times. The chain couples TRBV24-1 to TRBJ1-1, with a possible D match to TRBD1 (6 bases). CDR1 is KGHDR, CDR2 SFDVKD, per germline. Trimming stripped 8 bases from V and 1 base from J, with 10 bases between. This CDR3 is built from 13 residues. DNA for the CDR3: TGTGCCACCACAGACAGGCAGAACACTGAAGCTTTCTTT. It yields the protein CATTDRQNTEAFF.

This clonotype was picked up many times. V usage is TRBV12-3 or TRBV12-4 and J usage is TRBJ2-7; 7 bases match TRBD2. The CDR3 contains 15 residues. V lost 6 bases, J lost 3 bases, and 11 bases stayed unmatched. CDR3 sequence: CASSSPRRGIYEQYF. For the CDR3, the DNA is TGTGCCAGCAGCTCCCCCAGGCGGGGGATCTACGAGCAGTACTTC.

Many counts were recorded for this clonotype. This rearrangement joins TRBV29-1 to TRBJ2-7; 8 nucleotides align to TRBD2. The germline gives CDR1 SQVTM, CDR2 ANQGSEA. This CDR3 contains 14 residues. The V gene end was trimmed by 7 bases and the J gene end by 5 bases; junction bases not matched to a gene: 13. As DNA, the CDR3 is TGCAGCGCCCGAAGCGGGAGTGGCGGGAACGAGCAGTACTTC. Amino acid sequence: CSARSGSGGNEQYF.

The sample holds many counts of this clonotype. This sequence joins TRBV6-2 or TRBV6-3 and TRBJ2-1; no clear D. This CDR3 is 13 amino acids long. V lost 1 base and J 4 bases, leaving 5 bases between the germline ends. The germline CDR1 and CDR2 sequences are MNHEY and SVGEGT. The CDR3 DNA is TGTGCCAGCAGTTACTGGGAATACAATGAGCAGTTCTTC. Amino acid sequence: CASSYWEYNEQFF.

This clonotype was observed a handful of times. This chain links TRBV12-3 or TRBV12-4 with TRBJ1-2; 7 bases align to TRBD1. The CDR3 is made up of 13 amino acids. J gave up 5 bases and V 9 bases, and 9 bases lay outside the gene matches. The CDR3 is CASQIGTEYGYTF. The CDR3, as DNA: TGTGCCAGTCAAATCGGGACAGAATATGGCTACACCTTC.

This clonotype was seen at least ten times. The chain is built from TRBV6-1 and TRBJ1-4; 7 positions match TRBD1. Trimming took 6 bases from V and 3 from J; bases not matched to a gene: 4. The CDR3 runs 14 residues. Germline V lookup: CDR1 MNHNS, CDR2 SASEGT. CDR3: CASRKDRANEKLFF. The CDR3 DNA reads TGTGCCAGCAGAAAAGACAGGGCTAATGAAAAACTGTTTTTT.

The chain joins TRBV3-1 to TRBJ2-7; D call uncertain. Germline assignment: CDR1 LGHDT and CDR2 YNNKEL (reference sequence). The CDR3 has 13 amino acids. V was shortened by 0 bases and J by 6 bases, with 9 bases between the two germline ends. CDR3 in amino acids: CASSQDRVSEQYF. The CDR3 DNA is TGTGCCAGCAGCCAAGACCGGGTGTCCGAGCAGTACTTC.

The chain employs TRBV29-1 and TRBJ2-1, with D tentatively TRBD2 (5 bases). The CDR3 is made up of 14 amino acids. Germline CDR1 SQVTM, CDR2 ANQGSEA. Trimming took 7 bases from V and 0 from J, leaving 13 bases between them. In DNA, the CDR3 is TGCAGCGCTGTGAAGGAGGCCTCCTACAATGAGCAGTTCTTC. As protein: CSAVKEASYNEQFF.

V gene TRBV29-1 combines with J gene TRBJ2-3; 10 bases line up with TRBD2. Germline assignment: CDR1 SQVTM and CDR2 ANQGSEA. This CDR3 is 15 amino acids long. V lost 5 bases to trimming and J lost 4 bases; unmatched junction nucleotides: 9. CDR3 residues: CSVPWASGGADTQYF. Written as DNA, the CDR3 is TGCAGCGTTCCGTGGGCTAGCGGGGGCGCAGATACGCAGTATTTT.

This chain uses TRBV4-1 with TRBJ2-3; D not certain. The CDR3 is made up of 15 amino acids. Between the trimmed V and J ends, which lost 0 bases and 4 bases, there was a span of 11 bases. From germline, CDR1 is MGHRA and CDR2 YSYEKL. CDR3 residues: CASSQDAILPDTQYF. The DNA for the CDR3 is TGCGCCAGCAGCCAAGATGCAATACTTCCAGATACGCAGTATTTT.

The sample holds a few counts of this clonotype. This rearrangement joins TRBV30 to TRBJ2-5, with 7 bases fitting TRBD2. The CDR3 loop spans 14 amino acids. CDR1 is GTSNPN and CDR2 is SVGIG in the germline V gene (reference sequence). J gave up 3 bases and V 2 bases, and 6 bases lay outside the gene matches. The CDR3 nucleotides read TGTGCCTGGAGTCTAGGGCTAGCGGAAGAGACCCAGTACTTC. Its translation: CAWSLGLAEETQYF.

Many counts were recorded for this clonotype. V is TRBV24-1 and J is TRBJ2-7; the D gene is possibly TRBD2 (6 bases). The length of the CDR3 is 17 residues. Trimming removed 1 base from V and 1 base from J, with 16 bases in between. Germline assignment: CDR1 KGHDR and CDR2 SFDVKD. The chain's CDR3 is CATSDFFPGERSYEQYF. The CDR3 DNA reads TGTGCCACCAGTGATTTCTTCCCGGGAGAGAGGTCCTACGAGCAGTACTTC.

CDR3 coding DNA: TGTGCCAGCAGTGAATGGCCGGCGTCCTACGAGCAGTACTTC. It translates to CASSEWPASYEQYF. The V and J genes are TRBV25-1 and TRBJ2-7; D gene uncertain. The CDR3 consists of 14 residues. Trimming pared 1 base from V and 1 base from J, leaving 8 bases between. Per the germline V gene, CDR1 is MGHDK and CDR2 is SYGVNS.

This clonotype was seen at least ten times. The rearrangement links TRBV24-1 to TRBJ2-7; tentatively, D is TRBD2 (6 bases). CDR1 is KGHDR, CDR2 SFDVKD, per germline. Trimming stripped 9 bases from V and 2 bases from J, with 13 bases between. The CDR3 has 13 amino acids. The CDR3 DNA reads TGTGCCACCGTCCCGGAGGGGACCTACGAGCAGTACTTC. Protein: CATVPEGTYEQYF.

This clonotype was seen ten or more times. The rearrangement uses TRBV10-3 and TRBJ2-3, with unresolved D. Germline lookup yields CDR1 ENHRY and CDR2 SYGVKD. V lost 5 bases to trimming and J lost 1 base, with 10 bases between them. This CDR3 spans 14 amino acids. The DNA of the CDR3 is TGTGCCATCAGTCTGATAGAGGGCACAGATACGCAGTATTTT. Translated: CAISLIEGTDTQYF.

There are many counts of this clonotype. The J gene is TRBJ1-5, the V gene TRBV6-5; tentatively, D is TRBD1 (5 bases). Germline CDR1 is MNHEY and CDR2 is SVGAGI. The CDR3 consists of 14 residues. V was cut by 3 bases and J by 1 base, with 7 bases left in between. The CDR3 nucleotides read TGTGCCAGCAGTTATCGACAGAGCAATCAGCCCCAGCATTTT. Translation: CASSYRQSNQPQHF.

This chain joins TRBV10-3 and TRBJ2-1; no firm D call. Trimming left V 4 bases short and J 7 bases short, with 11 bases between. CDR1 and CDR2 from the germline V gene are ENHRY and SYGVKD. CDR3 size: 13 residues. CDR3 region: CAISGASANEQFF. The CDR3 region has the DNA TGTGCCATCAGTGGCGCCAGTGCGAATGAGCAGTTCTTC.

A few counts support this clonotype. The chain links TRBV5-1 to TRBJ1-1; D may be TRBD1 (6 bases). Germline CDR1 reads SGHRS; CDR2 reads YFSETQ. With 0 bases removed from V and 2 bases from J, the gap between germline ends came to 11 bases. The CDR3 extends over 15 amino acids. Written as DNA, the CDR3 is TGCGCCAGCAGCTTGGGAGGGGGACAAAACACTGAAGCTTTCTTT. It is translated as CASSLGGGQNTEAFF.

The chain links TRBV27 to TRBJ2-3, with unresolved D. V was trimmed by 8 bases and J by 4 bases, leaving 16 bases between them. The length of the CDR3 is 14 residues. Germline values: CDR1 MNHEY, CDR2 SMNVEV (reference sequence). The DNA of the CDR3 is TGTGCCAGCCACCCGGGTCCTCTTGCAGATACGCAGTATTTT. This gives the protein CASHPGPLADTQYF.

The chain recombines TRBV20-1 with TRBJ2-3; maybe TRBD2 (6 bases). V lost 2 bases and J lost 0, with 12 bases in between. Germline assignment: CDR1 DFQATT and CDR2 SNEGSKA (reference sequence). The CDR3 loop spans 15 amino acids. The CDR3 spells CSARMAGRSTDTQYF. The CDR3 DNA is TGCAGTGCTAGAATGGCGGGGCGGAGCACAGATACGCAGTATTTT.

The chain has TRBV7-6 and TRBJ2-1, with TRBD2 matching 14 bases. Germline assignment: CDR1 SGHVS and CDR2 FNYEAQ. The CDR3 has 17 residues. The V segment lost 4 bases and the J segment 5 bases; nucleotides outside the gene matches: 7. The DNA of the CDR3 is TGTGCCAGCAGCTCGGGTCAGGGACTAGCGGGAGACAATGAGCAGTTCTTC. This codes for CASSSGQGLAGDNEQFF. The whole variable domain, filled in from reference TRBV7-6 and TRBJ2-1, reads GAGVSQSPRYKVTKRGQDVALRCDPISGHVSLYWYRQALGQGPEFLTYFNYEAQQDKSGLPNDRFSAERPEGSISTLTIQRTEQRDSAMYRCASSSGQGLAGDNEQFFGPGTRLTVL.

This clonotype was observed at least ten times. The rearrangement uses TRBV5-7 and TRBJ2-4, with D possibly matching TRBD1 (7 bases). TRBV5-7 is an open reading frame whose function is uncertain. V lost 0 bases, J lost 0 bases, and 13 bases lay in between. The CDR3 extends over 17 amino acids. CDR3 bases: TGTGCCAGCAGCTTGGCAGGGGGGCGCACAGCCAAAAACATTCAGTACTTC. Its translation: CASSLAGGRTAKNIQYF.

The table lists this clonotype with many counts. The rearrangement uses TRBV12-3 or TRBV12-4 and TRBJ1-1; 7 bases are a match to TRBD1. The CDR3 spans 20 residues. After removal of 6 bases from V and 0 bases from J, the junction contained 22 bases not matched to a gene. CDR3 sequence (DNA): TGTGCCAGCAGACGGACAGGTCGACCCGAGGACCGGCCGTTGAACACTGAAGCTTTCTTT. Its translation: CASRRTGRPEDRPLNTEAFF.

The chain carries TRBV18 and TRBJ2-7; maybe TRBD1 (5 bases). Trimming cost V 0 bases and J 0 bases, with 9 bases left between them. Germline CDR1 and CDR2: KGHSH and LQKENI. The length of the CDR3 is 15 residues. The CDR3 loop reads CASSPPQGSSYEQYF. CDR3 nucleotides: TGTGCCAGCTCACCACCGCAGGGAAGCTCCTACGAGCAGTACTTC.

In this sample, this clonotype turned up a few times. CDR3 protein: CASSVGTSSYNEQFF. The CDR3, as DNA: TGTGCCAGCAGCGTCGGGACTAGCTCCTACAATGAGCAGTTCTTC. The rearrangement joins TRBV9 to TRBJ2-1; 8 bases agree with TRBD2. This CDR3 is 15 amino acids long. Unmatched junction bases numbered 1, after V lost 2 bases and J lost 0 bases. Per germline, CDR1 SGDLS and CDR2 YYNGEE.